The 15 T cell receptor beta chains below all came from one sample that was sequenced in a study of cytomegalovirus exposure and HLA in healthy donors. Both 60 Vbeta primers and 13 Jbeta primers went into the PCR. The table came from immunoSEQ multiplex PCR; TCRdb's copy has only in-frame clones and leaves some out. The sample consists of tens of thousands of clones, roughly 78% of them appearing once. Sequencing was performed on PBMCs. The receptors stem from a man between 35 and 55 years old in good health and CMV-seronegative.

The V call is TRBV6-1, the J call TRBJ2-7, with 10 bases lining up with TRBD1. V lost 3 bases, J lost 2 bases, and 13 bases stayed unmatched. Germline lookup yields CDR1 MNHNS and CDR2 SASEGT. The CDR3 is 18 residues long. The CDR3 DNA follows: TGTGCCAGCAGTGAGCTAGAAGCCTCCGGGACAGGGGCCTACGAGCAGTACTTC. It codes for CASSELEASGTGAYEQYF.

The CDR3 here is CASSGDTRGEQYF. As DNA, the CDR3 is TGTGCCAGCAGCGGGGACACCAGAGGCGAGCAGTACTTC. The chain carries TRBV27 and TRBJ2-7; D perhaps matches TRBD1 (6 bases). Per the germline V gene, CDR1 is MNHEY and CDR2 is SMNVEV (reference sequence). There are 13 residues in the CDR3. V was shortened by 6 bases and J by 6 bases, with 15 bases between the two germline ends.

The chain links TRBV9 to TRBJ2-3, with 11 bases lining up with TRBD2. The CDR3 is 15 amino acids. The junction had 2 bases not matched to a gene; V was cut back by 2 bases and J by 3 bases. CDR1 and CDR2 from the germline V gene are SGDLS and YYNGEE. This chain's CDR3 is CASSVSGGETDTQYF. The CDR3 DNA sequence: TGTGCCAGCAGCGTTAGCGGGGGGGAAACAGATACGCAGTATTTT.

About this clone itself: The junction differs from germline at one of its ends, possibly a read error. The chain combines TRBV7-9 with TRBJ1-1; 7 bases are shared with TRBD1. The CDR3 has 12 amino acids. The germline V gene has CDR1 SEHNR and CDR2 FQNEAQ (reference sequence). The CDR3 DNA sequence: TGTTCCAGCAGCTTGGTCCAGGGGGAGGCTTTCTTT. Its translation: CSSSLVQGEAFF.

The CDR3 coding sequence is TGTGCCAGTAGTCTTGGCAGGGGCATCGGTCAGCCCCAGCATTTT. As protein: CASSLGRGIGQPQHF. The V call is TRBV19, the J call TRBJ1-5; tentative D call: TRBD1 (6 bases). The CDR3 is 15 residues long. Trimming removed 5 bases at V and 6 bases at J, with 17 bases between. Germline loops: CDR1 LNHDA, CDR2 SQIVND (reference sequence).

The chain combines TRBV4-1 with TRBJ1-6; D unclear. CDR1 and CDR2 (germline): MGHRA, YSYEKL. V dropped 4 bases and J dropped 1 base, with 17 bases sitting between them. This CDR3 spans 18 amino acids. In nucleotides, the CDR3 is TGCGCCAGCAGCCCCCTCCCGGGGTTCGTATCCTATAATTCACCCCTCCACTTT. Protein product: CASSPLPGFVSYNSPLHF.

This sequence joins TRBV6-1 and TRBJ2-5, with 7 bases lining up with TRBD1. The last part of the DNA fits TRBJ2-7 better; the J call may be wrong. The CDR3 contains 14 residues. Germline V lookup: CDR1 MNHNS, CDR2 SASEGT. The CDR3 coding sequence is TGTGCCAGCAGGACGGGACAGTGGTGGGACGAGCAGTACTTC. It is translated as CASRTGQWWDEQYF.

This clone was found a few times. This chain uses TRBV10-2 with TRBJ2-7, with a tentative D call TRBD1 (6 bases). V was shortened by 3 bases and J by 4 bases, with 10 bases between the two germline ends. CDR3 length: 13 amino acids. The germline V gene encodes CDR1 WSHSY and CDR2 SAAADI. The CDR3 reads CASSDPDRYEQYF. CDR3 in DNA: TGCGCCAGCAGTGACCCGGACAGATACGAGCAGTACTTC.

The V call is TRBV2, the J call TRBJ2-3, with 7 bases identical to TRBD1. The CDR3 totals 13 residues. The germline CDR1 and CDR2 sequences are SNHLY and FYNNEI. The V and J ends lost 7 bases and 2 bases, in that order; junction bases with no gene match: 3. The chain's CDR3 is CASNRGDTDTQYF. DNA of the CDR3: TGTGCCAGCAACAGGGGCGACACAGATACGCAGTATTTT.

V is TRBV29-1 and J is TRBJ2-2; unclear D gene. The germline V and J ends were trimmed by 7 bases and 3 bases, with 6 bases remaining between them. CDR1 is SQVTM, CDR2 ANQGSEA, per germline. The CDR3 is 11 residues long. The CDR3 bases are TGCAGCGGCGAGCACACCGGGGAGCTGTTTTTT. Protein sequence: CSGEHTGELFF.

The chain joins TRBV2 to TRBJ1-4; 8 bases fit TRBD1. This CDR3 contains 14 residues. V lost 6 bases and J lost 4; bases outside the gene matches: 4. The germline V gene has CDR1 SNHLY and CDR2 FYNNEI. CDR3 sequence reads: CASSRTGLNEKLFF. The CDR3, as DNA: TGTGCCAGCAGCAGGACAGGGCTTAATGAAAAACTGTTTTTT.

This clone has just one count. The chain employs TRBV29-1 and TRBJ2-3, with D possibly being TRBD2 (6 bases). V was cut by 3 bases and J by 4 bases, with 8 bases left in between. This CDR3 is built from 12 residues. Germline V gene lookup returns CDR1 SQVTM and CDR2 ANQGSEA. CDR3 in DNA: TGCAGCGTTGAGGAGGGCGCAGATACGCAGTATTTT. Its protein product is CSVEEGADTQYF.

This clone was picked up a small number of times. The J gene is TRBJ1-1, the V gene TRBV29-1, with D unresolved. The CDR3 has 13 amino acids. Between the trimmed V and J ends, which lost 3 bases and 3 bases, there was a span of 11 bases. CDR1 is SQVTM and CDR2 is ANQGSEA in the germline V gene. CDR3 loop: CSVEAYLHTEAFF. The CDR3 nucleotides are TGCAGCGTTGAGGCTTATCTTCACACTGAAGCTTTCTTT. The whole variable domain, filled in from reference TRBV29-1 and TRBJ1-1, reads SAVISQKPSRDICQRGTSLTIQCQVDSQVTMMFWYRQQPGQSLTLIATANQGSEATYESGFVIDKFPISRPNLTFSTLTVSNMSPEDSSIYLCSVEAYLHTEAFFGQGTRLTVV.

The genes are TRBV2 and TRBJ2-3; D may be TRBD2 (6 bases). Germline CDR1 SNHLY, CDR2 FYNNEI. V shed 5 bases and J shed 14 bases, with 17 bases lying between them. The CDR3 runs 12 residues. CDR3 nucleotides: TGTGCCAGCAGTATCATAGCGGCACCTAGGTATTTT. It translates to CASSIIAAPRYF.

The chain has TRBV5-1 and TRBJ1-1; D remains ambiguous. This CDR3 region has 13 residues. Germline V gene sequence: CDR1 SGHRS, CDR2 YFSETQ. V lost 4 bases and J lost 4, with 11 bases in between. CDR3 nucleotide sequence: TGCGCCAGCAGCCAGGATAGTACCACTGAAGCTTTCTTT. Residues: CASSQDSTTEAFF.